The source of this T cell receptor beta chain is a study of blood T cell repertoires in COVID-19. On the study more broadly: The analysed material was cDNA or gDNA that came from T cells, B-cell-depleted T cells, or PBMCs.

Participant-reported clinical history was the basis for cohort assignment. Either two negative PCRs, clearance, or symptom resolution qualified Cohort 3 donors as recovered. As processed by the authors: Reference gene primer amplification gave nucleated cell count estimates. Sequencing was performed with immunoSEQ multiplex PCR; in TCRdb, only in-frame clones are kept and a portion is missing. The DNA gave D and trimming, while V, J and clone size come from that table. The sample includes 200,000 or so clones, roughly 80% seen only once; the top ten take less than 8.5%. The sequence was obtained from a man aged 35 to 55 who had recovered from COVID-19. Material for sequencing was PBMCs or T cells enriched from blood (not recorded which).

As DNA, the CDR3 is TGTGCCAGCAGTTTAGGGCAGGGGGGCGTTTTCGTAAATTCACCCCTCCACTTT. The encoded protein is CASSLGQGGVFVNSPLHF. This chain links TRBV28 with TRBJ1-6; TRBD1 aligns across 7 bases. Germline loops: CDR1 MDHEN, CDR2 SYDVKM. Germline trimming cut 2 bases from V and 7 bases from J; bases unmatched to any gene: 14. The CDR3 is 18 residues long.